Listed below are T cell receptor beta chains from one sample, sequenced in a study of Ad26.COV2.S vaccination and SARS-CoV-2 variants. Sequencing was performed with immunoSEQ multiplex PCR; in TCRdb, only in-frame clones are kept and a portion is missing. The sample carries roughly 410,000 clones, roughly 80% recorded once. The material sequenced was peripheral blood, taken in a trial of Ad26.COV2.S vaccine versus placebo. All receptors come from a person aged 18 to 59 who received the Ad26.COV2.S COVID-19 vaccine or a placebo. Each CDR3 is given with its conserved first and last residue. A D gene is named only where the DNA matches it firmly. Some rows mark clone size as missing; the rest say once, few, many or name a class of expanded clone.

V	size	J	D	CDR3	DNA
TRBV6-1	-	TRBJ1-5	TRBD1	CASSASPGQGGNQPQHF	TGTGCCAGCAGTGCCTCCCCGGGACAGGGGGGCAATCAGCCCCAGCATTTT
TRBV5-1	-	TRBJ1-1	-	CASGRQENTEAFF	TGCGCCAGCGGACGACAGGAGAACACTGAAGCTTTCTTT
TRBV9	-	TRBJ2-1	TRBD2	CASSLLAGGSSYNEQFF	TGTGCCAGCAGCCTACTAGCGGGGGGTTCATCCTACAATGAGCAGTTCTTC
TRBV4-1	-	TRBJ2-7	TRBD2	CASSQDSSGAFEQYF	TGCGCCAGCAGCCAAGATTCTAGCGGAGCTTTCGAGCAGTACTTC
TRBV6-5	-	TRBJ2-2	-	CASLRGTGELFF	TGTGCCAGCCTTAGGGGAACCGGGGAGCTGTTTTTT
TRBV2	-	TRBJ1-4	TRBD1	CASSVQGGNEKLFF	TGTGCCAGCAGCGTACAGGGGGGGAATGAAAAACTGTTTTTT
TRBV6-5	-	TRBJ1-3	-	CASSYSPSGSGNTIYF	TGTGCCAGCAGTTACTCTCCATCGGGCTCTGGAAACACCATATATTTT
TRBV11-1	-	TRBJ1-1	-	CASSRGGNTEAFF	TGTGCCAGCAGCCGGGGAGGGAACACTGAAGCTTTCTTT
TRBV7-2	-	TRBJ1-5	-	CASSSGGRGSQPQHF	TGTGCCAGCAGCTCGGGGGGGAGAGGGAGTCAGCCCCAGCATTTT
TRBV9	-	TRBJ1-2	TRBD1	CASSDSTGTAYGYTF	TGTGCCAGCAGCGATTCCACCGGGACAGCGTATGGCTACACCTTC
TRBV2	-	TRBJ1-3	-	CASRGGVGNTIYF	TGTGCCAGCAGGGGAGGTGTCGGAAACACCATATATTTT
TRBV5-1	-	TRBJ2-1	TRBD2	CASSSLAGGPHEQFF	TGCGCCAGCAGCTCGCTAGCGGGAGGGCCCCATGAGCAGTTCTTC
TRBV10-3	-	TRBJ1-1	TRBD1	CAIGPWTGDPTEAFF	TGTGCCATCGGGCCATGGACAGGGGATCCCACTGAAGCTTTCTTT
TRBV3-1/TRBV3-2	-	TRBJ2-3	-	CASSRGRSTDTQYF	TGTGCCAGCAGCCGAGGAAGGAGCACAGATACGCAGTATTTT
TRBV5-3	few	TRBJ2-1	-	CARSDSPVACRGNEQFF	TGTGCCAGAAGCGACTCGCCCGTAGCATGTCGGGGCAATGAGCAGTTCTTC
TRBV7-9	-	TRBJ1-5	-	CASSLSNQPQHF	TGTGCCAGCAGCTTATCCAATCAGCCCCAGCATTTT
TRBV1	-	TRBJ2-3	-	CTSSQDKNTQYF	TGCACCAGCAGCCAAGATAAGAATACGCAGTATTTT
TRBV29-1	-	TRBJ2-3	-	CSVEGTSTDTQYF	TGCAGCGTTGAGGGTACTAGCACAGATACGCAGTATTTT
TRBV7-3	-	TRBJ2-2	-	CASSQGSSSGELFF	TGTGCCAGCAGCCAGGGATCCAGTTCCGGGGAGCTGTTTTTT
TRBV6-1	-	TRBJ1-5	TRBD1	CASSAGQGVSNQPQHF	TGTGCCAGCAGTGCGGGACAGGGAGTTAGCAATCAGCCCCAGCATTTT
TRBV5-6	-	TRBJ2-3	TRBD2	CASSPRPRGGSDTQYF	TGTGCCAGCAGCCCGCGTCCTCGGGGAGGGTCAGATACGCAGTATTTT
TRBV4-1	-	TRBJ2-1	-	CASSQDPGSYNEQFF	TGCGCCAGCAGCCAAGATCCAGGGTCCTACAATGAGCAGTTCTTC
TRBV7-8	-	TRBJ2-2	TRBD1	CASSLGQGATGELFF	TGTGCCAGCAGTTTGGGACAGGGGGCCACCGGGGAGCTGTTTTTT
TRBV7-9	-	TRBJ1-5	-	CASSLSVNQPQHF	TGTGCCAGCAGCTTATCGGTCAATCAGCCCCAGCATTTT
TRBV2	many	TRBJ1-2	TRBD1	CASSRDREGGGYTF	TGTGCCAGCAGTCGGGACAGGGAGGGAGGTGGCTACACCTTC
TRBV9	-	TRBJ2-2	-	CASSVEGANTGELFF	TGTGCCAGCAGCGTAGAGGGGGCGAACACCGGGGAGCTGTTTTTT
TRBV3-1/TRBV3-2	-	TRBJ2-1	-	CASSQRGVSYNEQFF	TGTGCCAGCAGCCAGCGAGGGGTAAGCTACAATGAGCAGTTCTTC
TRBV4-1	-	TRBJ1-2	TRBD1	CASSQEPGQNLYGYTF	TGCGCCAGCAGCCAAGAGCCGGGACAGAACCTATATGGCTACACCTTC
TRBV7-3	-	TRBJ2-1	TRBD2	CASSLTGTSSGLGEQFF	TGTGCCAGCAGCTTAACCGGGACTAGCTCGGGACTCGGTGAGCAGTTCTTC
TRBV5-1	-	TRBJ1-2	TRBD1	CASRHATGSDGYTF	TGCGCCAGCAGGCATGCGACAGGGAGCGATGGCTACACCTTC
TRBV27	-	TRBJ2-7	-	CASSLLGRYYEQYF	TGTGCCAGCAGCCTACTGGGACGGTACTACGAGCAGTACTTC
TRBV3-1/TRBV3-2	-	TRBJ2-1	-	CASSRWNSAREEQFF	TGTGCCAGCAGCCGTTGGAACTCTGCCCGCGAGGAGCAGTTCTTC
TRBV9	-	TRBJ2-1	TRBD2	CASSVLSAGGEYNEQFF	TGTGCCAGCAGCGTACTCTCGGCGGGGGGAGAATACAATGAGCAGTTCTTC
TRBV27	-	TRBJ1-4	-	CASSLYQGRGKLFF	TGTGCCAGCAGTTTATATCAGGGGCGCGGAAAACTGTTTTTT
TRBV7-2	-	TRBJ2-2	-	CASSFQTGGGGELFF	TGTGCCAGCAGCTTCCAAACGGGGGGCGGCGGGGAGCTGTTTTTT
TRBV13	-	TRBJ1-2	TRBD1	CASSLGRGLHGYTF	TGTGCCAGCAGCTTAGGCAGGGGGCTTCATGGCTACACCTTC
TRBV19	-	TRBJ2-1	-	CASTKGGEQFF	TGTGCCAGTACCAAGGGCGGTGAGCAGTTCTTC
TRBV9	medium-sized	TRBJ1-2	-	CASSAGQSQAGYTF	TGTGCCAGCAGCGCCGGACAGTCGCAGGCAGGCTACACCTTC
TRBV29-1	-	TRBJ1-5	-	CSVEWTQPQHF	TGCAGCGTTGAATGGACTCAGCCCCAGCATTTT
TRBV18	-	TRBJ2-7	-	CASSPRRRGVSYEQYF	TGTGCCAGCTCACCAAGGCGGCGCGGGGTCTCCTACGAGCAGTACTTC
TRBV6-6	-	TRBJ1-5	TRBD1	CASSYPRGLQPQHF	TGTGCCAGCAGTTACCCCAGGGGGCTTCAGCCCCAGCATTTT
TRBV7-9	-	TRBJ2-7	-	CASSLAGGLSYEQYF	TGTGCCAGCAGCTTAGCGGGGGGCCTCTCCTACGAGCAGTACTTC
TRBV9	-	TRBJ2-5	TRBD2	CASSVLGTKQETQYF	TGTGCCAGCAGCGTTCTCGGGACTAAGCAAGAGACCCAGTACTTC
TRBV6-5	-	TRBJ1-5	-	CASSYGYRSNQPQHF	TGTGCCAGCAGTTACGGGTATAGGAGCAATCAGCCCCAGCATTTT
TRBV6-5	-	TRBJ1-1	TRBD1	CASSSDRDAFF	TGTGCCAGCAGCTCGGACAGGGACGCTTTCTTT
TRBV5-1	-	TRBJ1-4	-	CASSPEWGTDEKLFF	TGCGCCAGCAGCCCAGAATGGGGTACGGATGAAAAACTGTTTTTT
TRBV6-6	-	TRBJ2-2	TRBD2	CASRSGGAGTGELFF	TGTGCCAGCAGATCCGGGGGGGCTGGCACCGGGGAGCTGTTTTTT